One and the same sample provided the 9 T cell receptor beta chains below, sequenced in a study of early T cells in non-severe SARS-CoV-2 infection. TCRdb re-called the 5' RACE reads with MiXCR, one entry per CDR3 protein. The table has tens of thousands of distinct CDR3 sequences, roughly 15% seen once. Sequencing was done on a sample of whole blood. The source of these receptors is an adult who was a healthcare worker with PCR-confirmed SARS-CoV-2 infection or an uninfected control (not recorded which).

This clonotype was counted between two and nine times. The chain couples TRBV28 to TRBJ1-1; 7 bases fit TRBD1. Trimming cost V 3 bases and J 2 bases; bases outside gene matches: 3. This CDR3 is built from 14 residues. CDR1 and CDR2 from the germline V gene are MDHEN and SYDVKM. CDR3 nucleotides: TGTGCCAGCAGTTTTGAGGGGGCTAACACTGAAGCTTTCTTT. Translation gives CASSFEGANTEAFF.

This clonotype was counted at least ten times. Here the CDR3 DNA reads TGTGCCAGCAGAATAGCGGGGGGGCCTTACAATGAGCAGTTCTTC. Protein: CASRIAGGPYNEQFF. This chain joins TRBV2 and TRBJ2-1, with 11 bases that match TRBD2. CDR1 and CDR2 from the germline V gene are SNHLY and FYNNEI. V gave up 6 bases and J gave up 4 bases; unmatched junction bases: 5. The CDR3 is 15 amino acids.

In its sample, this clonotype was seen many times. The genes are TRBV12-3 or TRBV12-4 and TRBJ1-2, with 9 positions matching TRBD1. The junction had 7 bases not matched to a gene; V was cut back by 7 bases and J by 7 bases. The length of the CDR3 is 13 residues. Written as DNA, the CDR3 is TGTGCCAGCACCTCTGGACAGGGGATTGGCTACACCTTC. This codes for CASTSGQGIGYTF.

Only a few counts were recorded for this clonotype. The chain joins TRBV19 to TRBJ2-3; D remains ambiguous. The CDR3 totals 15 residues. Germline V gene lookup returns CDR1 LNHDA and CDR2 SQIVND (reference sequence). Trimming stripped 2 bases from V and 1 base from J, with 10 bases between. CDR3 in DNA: TGTGCCAGTAGTATAATCAAAGGAGGCACAGATACGCAGTATTTT. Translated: CASSIIKGGTDTQYF.

CDR3 in DNA: TGCGCCAGCAGCTTGTCCCTAGCGGGCCACACCGGGGAGCTGTTTTTT. As protein: CASSLSLAGHTGELFF. This chain joins TRBV5-1 and TRBJ2-2; the match to TRBD2 covers 8 bases. CDR1 SGHRS and CDR2 YFSETQ come from the germline V gene. Losses at the gene ends were 1 base for V and 3 bases for J; bases not matched to a gene: 5. This CDR3 comprises 16 residues.

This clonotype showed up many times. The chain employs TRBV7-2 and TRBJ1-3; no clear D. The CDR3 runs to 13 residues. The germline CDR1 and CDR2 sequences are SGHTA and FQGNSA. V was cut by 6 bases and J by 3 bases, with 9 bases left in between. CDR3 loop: CASRLDVGNTIYF. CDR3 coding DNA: TGTGCCAGCAGGTTGGACGTTGGAAACACCATATATTTT. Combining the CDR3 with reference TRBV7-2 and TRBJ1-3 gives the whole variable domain GAGVSQSPSNKVTEKGKDVELRCDPISGHTALYWYRQSLGQGLEFLIYFQGNSAPDKSGLPSDRFSAERTGGSVSTLTIQRTQQEDSAVYLCASRLDVGNTIYFGEGSWLTVV.

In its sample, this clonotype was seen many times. CDR3 sequence: CASSSNRGDQETQYF. Here the CDR3 DNA reads TGTGCCAGCAGTAGCAATCGGGGTGACCAAGAGACCCAGTACTTC. V gene TRBV27 combines with J gene TRBJ2-5; a weak D match, TRBD2 (5 bases). CDR3 length: 15 residues. Trimming left V 5 bases short and J 0 bases short, with 13 bases between. The germline V gene has CDR1 MNHEY and CDR2 SMNVEV (reference sequence).

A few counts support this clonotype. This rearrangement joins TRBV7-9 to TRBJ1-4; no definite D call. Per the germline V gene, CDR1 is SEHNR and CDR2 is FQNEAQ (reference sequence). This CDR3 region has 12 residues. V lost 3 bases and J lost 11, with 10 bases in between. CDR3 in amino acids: CASSFTAAKLFF. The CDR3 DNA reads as TGTGCCAGCAGCTTTACGGCGGCCAAACTGTTTTTT.

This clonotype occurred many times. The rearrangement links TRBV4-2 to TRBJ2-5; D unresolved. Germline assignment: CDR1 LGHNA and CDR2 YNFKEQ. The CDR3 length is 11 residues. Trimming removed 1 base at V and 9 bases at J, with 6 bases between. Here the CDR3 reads CASSQGLSQYF. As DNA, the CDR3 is TGTGCCAGCAGCCAAGGGCTCTCCCAGTACTTC.